This passage covers 4 T cell receptor beta chains from one sample sequenced in a study of beta chain features in type 1 diabetes. Every bit of the isolated RNA underwent reverse transcription, so sequencing read expressed TCRB transcripts. The assay was immunoSEQ multiplex PCR, and TCRdb's table has in-frame clones only and misses some. The sample holds fewer than 15,000 clones; 35% to 55% are singletons and the top ten take over 0.95%. The sequencing input was stem cell memory CD4+ T cells from blood. The origin of the receptors is a man aged 18 to 29 in good health.

This clone has a handful of counts. This chain links TRBV2 with TRBJ2-3; maybe TRBD1 (5 bases). V lost 2 bases to trimming and J lost 5 bases, with 17 bases between them. CDR3 length: 16 residues. CDR1 is SNHLY and CDR2 is FYNNEI in the germline V gene. The chain's CDR3 is CASSEPTTSGIDTQYF. In DNA form, the CDR3 reads TGTGCCAGCAGTGAACCAACTACCTCAGGGATAGATACGCAGTATTTT.

This clone was detected a few times. This chain connects TRBV5-4 to TRBJ2-2, with 10 bases lining up with TRBD1. The germline V gene encodes CDR1 SGHNT and CDR2 YYREEE (reference sequence). The CDR3 runs 15 residues. The ends lost 4 bases at V and 8 bases at J; junction bases unmatched: 8. This CDR3 reads CASSQKDRGPGELFF. The CDR3, as DNA: TGTGCCAGCAGCCAAAAAGACAGGGGGCCAGGGGAGCTGTTTTTT.

This clone was counted between two and nine times. The V call is TRBV5-4, the J call TRBJ2-1; D possibly corresponds to TRBD2 (7 bases). The CDR3 runs 15 residues. Germline CDR1 SGHNT, CDR2 YYREEE (reference sequence). V lost 3 bases, J lost 3 bases, and 13 bases lay in between. The CDR3 loop reads CASSYGGGGYNEQFF. The CDR3 DNA reads as TGTGCCAGCAGCTATGGAGGGGGGGGCTACAATGAGCAGTTCTTC.

The chain combines TRBV29-1 with TRBJ2-7; TRBD1 is a possible D gene (5 bases). This CDR3 contains 11 residues. Trimming stripped 7 bases from V and 1 base from J, with 8 bases between. In germline, CDR1 is SQVTM, CDR2 ANQGSEA. The CDR3 bases are TGCAGCGCCTCAGGGTCCTACGAGCAGTACTTC. It yields the protein CSASGSYEQYF.